These 27 T cell receptor beta chains came from one sample sequenced in a study of identical twins (dated by TCRdb to the mid-2010s). Library method: 5' RACE. Reads for this sample came from an Illumina HiSeq 2000. The public reads were reprocessed in TCRdb via fastp at Q25 and MiXCR, keeping in-frame beta chains. Rows merge per CDR3 protein into single entries with the most common DNA and genes. Present in this sample are approximately 890,000 distinct CDR3 sequences, 9% to 15% of which were seen just once. Jointly, the top ten make up around 1.6% of the sample. This sample was shared with a second study, whose subject was yellow fever vaccine responses in identical twins.

Sequencing was performed on PBMCs. The receptors shown here come from a woman between 18 and 29 years old in good health.

This clonotype occurred a few times. The J gene is TRBJ2-5, the V gene TRBV6-5, with 8 bases that match TRBD2. With 0 bases clipped from V and 4 bases from J, the junction kept 7 bases outside the gene matches. This CDR3 has 16 residues. Per germline, CDR1 MNHEY and CDR2 SVGAGI. For the CDR3, the DNA is TGTGCCAGCAGTTACTCCCCAGCGGGAGCGCTAGAGACCCAGTACTTC. As protein: CASSYSPAGALETQYF.

This clonotype was counted only a few times. The V call is TRBV24-1, the J call TRBJ2-1; 9 nucleotides align to TRBD2. Trimming took 6 bases from V and 8 from J; bases not matched to a gene: 13. CDR3 size: 16 residues. Germline V CDR1 and CDR2: KGHDR, SFDVKD. The CDR3 protein is CATSSRSGSFRYEQFF. Here the CDR3 DNA reads TGTGCCACCAGTTCCCGTAGCGGGAGTTTCCGTTATGAGCAGTTCTTC.

This clonotype was counted at least ten times. V gene TRBV5-1 combines with J gene TRBJ2-3, with D possibly matching TRBD2 (6 bases). Germline V gives CDR1 SGHRS, CDR2 YFSETQ. V shed 2 bases and J shed 2 bases, with 12 bases lying between them. The CDR3 length is 15 residues. DNA for the CDR3: TGCGCCAGCAGCTTTCTACGGGGGTTCACAGATACGCAGTATTTT. Translation: CASSFLRGFTDTQYF.

The chain has TRBV12-2 and TRBJ2-4; the listed D gene, TRBD1, was not tested against the DNA. TRBV12-2 is annotated as a pseudogene. The CDR3 spans 16 residues. CDR3 protein: CASRLGGRDPKNIQYF. The DNA of the CDR3 is TGTGCAAGTCGCTTAGGGGGCAGGGATCCCAAAAACATTCAGTACTTC.

In its sample, this clonotype was seen many times. V usage is TRBV14 and J usage is TRBJ2-5, with TRBD2 matching over 10 bases. Germline loops: CDR1 SGHDN, CDR2 FVKESK. The J segment lost 0 bases and the V segment lost 4 bases, leaving 5 bases of the junction unmatched. The CDR3 extends over 16 amino acids. The CDR3 sequence: CASSPRLAGHQETQYF. In nucleotides, the CDR3 is TGTGCCAGCAGCCCTAGACTAGCGGGCCACCAAGAGACCCAGTACTTC.

J is TRBJ2-6 and V is TRBV28; D gene uncertain. Trimming removed 6 bases from V and 0 bases from J, with 12 bases in between. Germline V gives CDR1 MDHEN, CDR2 SYDVKM. This CDR3 region has 16 residues. CDR3 in amino acids: CASSPEKISGANVLTF. Written as DNA, the CDR3 is TGTGCCAGCAGCCCCGAGAAGATCTCTGGGGCCAACGTCCTGACTTTC.

The chain combines TRBV5-6 with TRBJ2-1, with 7 bases fitting TRBD2. Trimming at V came to 0 bases and at J to 10 bases, leaving 4 bases not matched to a gene. The germline CDR1 and CDR2 sequences are SGHDT and YYEEEE. This CDR3 has 13 amino acids. The CDR3 nucleotides are TGTGCCAGCAGCTTGGGGGAGGGAGTGGAGCAGTTCTTC. This encodes CASSLGEGVEQFF.

This clonotype has at least ten counts. The gene calls are TRBV24-1 and TRBJ2-1; D gene uncertain. The length of the CDR3 is 12 residues. V lost 0 bases and J 7 bases, leaving 3 bases between the germline ends. The V gene's germline CDR1 is KGHDR and CDR2 SFDVKD. The CDR3 DNA sequence: TGTGCCACCAGTGATTTGTGGAATGAGCAGTTCTTC. This codes for CATSDLWNEQFF.

This clonotype showed up just a few times. This chain joins TRBV2 and TRBJ2-1; 7 positions agree with TRBD2. The CDR3 totals 14 residues. J was trimmed by 7 bases and V by 4 bases; bases with no gene match: 7. Germline V gives CDR1 SNHLY, CDR2 FYNNEI. In nucleotides, the CDR3 is TGTGCCAGCAGTGGGGGGGGTGGGATAAATGAGCAGTTCTTC. It yields the protein CASSGGGGINEQFF. The variable domain in full, completed from reference TRBV2 and TRBJ2-1, reads EPEVTQTPSHQVTQMGQEVILRCVPISNHLYFYWYRQILGQKVEFLVSFYNNEISEKSEIFDDQFSVERPDGSNFTLKIRSTKLEDSAMYFCASSGGGGINEQFFGPGTRLTVL.

In this sample, this clonotype turned up a few times. V usage is TRBV3-1 and J usage is TRBJ2-7; 10 bases fit TRBD2. There are 15 residues in the CDR3. The germline V gene has CDR1 LGHDT and CDR2 YNNKEL (reference sequence). V lost 4 bases, J lost 6 bases, and 9 bases stayed unmatched. CDR3 region: CASSLSGTSESEQYF. The CDR3 DNA follows: TGTGCCAGCAGCCTTTCCGGGACTAGCGAAAGCGAGCAGTACTTC.

CDR3 coding DNA: TGTGCCAGCAGCTTACTGGCAGGGGGTACTTTCTACGAGCAGTACTTC. Its translation: CASSLLAGGTFYEQYF. The rearrangement links TRBV7-3 to TRBJ2-7, with 7 nucleotides matching TRBD1. Germline V gene sequence: CDR1 SGHTA, CDR2 FQGTGA. Trimming removed 2 bases from V and 3 bases from J; junction bases left unmatched: 10. The CDR3 loop spans 16 amino acids.

The table lists this clonotype with a count of one. The germline gene is not matched at one end of the junction; a read error may be the cause. The chain links TRBV7-9 to TRBJ2-2; the match to TRBD1 covers 8 bases. There are 15 residues in the CDR3. Germline CDR1 SEHNR, CDR2 FQNEAQ (reference sequence). The CDR3 sequence: CASTLGQGRTGELFF. Here the CDR3 DNA reads TGTGCCAGCACCTTAGGACAGGGACGTACCGGGGAGCTGTTTTTT.

This clonotype was seen a handful of times. In DNA, the CDR3 is TGTGCCAGCAGCTTCGGGGCGGTGAGTGATGAGCAGTTCTTC. Its translation: CASSFGAVSDEQFF. The rearrangement joins TRBV5-8 to TRBJ2-1; D might be TRBD1 or TRBD2, each matching 5 bases. Germline-derived CDR1 and CDR2 are SGHTS and YDEGEE. The CDR3 runs 14 residues. The V gene lost 2 bases and the J gene lost 8 bases, with 14 bases spanning the gap.

There are many counts of this clonotype. This CDR3 is CASSPGQPNEKLFF. CDR3 in DNA: TGTGCCAGCAGCCCGGGACAGCCTAATGAAAAACTGTTTTTT. V is TRBV3-1 and J is TRBJ1-4, with 7 bases fitting TRBD1. V lost 4 bases, J lost 3 bases, and 2 bases stayed unmatched. This CDR3 is built from 14 residues. CDR1 and CDR2 (germline): LGHDT, YNNKEL (reference sequence).

This chain connects TRBV25-1 to TRBJ2-1, with 8 bases fitting TRBD2. J was trimmed by 6 bases and V by 0 bases; bases with no gene match: 10. The CDR3 is 17 residues long. Germline V gene data show CDR1 as MGHDK and CDR2 as SYGVNS. CDR3 coding DNA: TGTGCCAGCAGTGAATATAAACGGGGGGGCACGGGCAATGAGCAGTTCTTC. Its translation is CASSEYKRGGTGNEQFF.

The chain employs TRBV2 and TRBJ1-5, with 9 bases identical to TRBD1. The germline V gene has CDR1 SNHLY and CDR2 FYNNEI. CDR3 length equals 14 residues. Losses at the gene ends were 4 bases for V and 8 bases for J; bases not matched to a gene: 6. The CDR3 nucleotides read TGTGCCAGCAGTGCTACAGGGGGCCTTGAGCCCCAGCATTTT. Translating it yields CASSATGGLEPQHF.

This clonotype occurred a few times. The V call is TRBV7-2, the J call TRBJ1-5, with 9 bases matching TRBD1. J gave up 4 bases and V 5 bases, and 6 bases lay outside the gene matches. There are 15 residues in the CDR3. Germline V CDR1 and CDR2: SGHTA, FQGNSA. The CDR3 nucleotides read TGTGCCAGCAGCCCCGGACAGGGGTGGAATCAGCCCCAGCATTTT. Translation gives CASSPGQGWNQPQHF.

The sample holds many counts of this clonotype. DNA of the CDR3: TGTGCCAGCAGCCAGGACCACCTGAGGGAGACCCAGTACTTC. Translation gives CASSQDHLRETQYF. The J gene is TRBJ2-5, the V gene TRBV12-3 or TRBV12-4; D gene ambiguous. The V gene lost 6 bases and the J gene lost 5 bases, with 16 bases spanning the gap. The CDR3 sequence is 14 residues long.

This clonotype was counted many times. The rearrangement links TRBV4-1 to TRBJ1-1, with 7 bases fitting TRBD1. Germline V gene data show CDR1 as MGHRA and CDR2 as YSYEKL. After removal of 7 bases from V and 1 base from J, the junction contained 3 bases not matched to a gene. The CDR3 has 13 residues. The CDR3 loop is CASTPGGNTEAFF. The CDR3 DNA reads TGCGCCAGCACCCCAGGGGGGAACACTGAAGCTTTCTTT.

The chain couples TRBV6-5 to TRBJ1-1; D not resolved. Germline V lookup: CDR1 MNHEY, CDR2 SVGAGI. The CDR3 length is 14 residues. V was cut by 2 bases and J by 1 base, with 8 bases left in between. CDR3 protein: CASSYLQPNTEAFF. CDR3 nucleotide sequence: TGTGCCAGCAGTTACCTACAGCCGAACACTGAAGCTTTCTTT.

This clonotype appeared a few times. The rearrangement links TRBV27 to TRBJ2-5; 7 nucleotides match TRBD1. With 5 bases clipped from V and 2 bases from J, the junction kept 8 bases outside the gene matches. CDR1 and CDR2 (germline): MNHEY, SMNVEV (reference sequence). The CDR3 length is 15 residues. CDR3 loop: CASSPDRVGQETQYF. The DNA of the CDR3 is TGTGCCAGCAGTCCCGACAGGGTGGGACAAGAGACCCAGTACTTC.

V gene TRBV4-1 combines with J gene TRBJ1-4; D unclear. In germline, CDR1 is MGHRA, CDR2 YSYEKL. Trimming removed 4 bases at V and 6 bases at J, with 12 bases between. The CDR3 loop spans 14 amino acids. DNA for the CDR3: TGCGCCAGCAGCCCCCCTCTGAGGGATGAAAAACTGTTTTTT. Its protein is CASSPPLRDEKLFF.

The V gene is TRBV10-2, the J gene TRBJ2-7; 7 bases are shared with TRBD1. With 7 bases clipped from V and 3 bases from J, the junction kept 6 bases outside the gene matches. Germline values: CDR1 WSHSY, CDR2 SAAADI. The CDR3 sequence is 13 residues long. Here the CDR3 DNA reads TGCGCCAGCAATAGCCGGGACAGCTACGAGCAGTACTTC. Amino acids: CASNSRDSYEQYF.

This clonotype has more than one count but fewer than ten. The CDR3 nucleotides are TGTGCCAGCAGTCCGGGGTGGGGACTAGCGGGGGGGAATGAGCAGTTCTTC. As protein: CASSPGWGLAGGNEQFF. The chain has TRBV12-3 or TRBV12-4 and TRBJ2-1; 16 nucleotides agree with TRBD2. This CDR3 has 17 residues. J gave up 7 bases and V 5 bases, and 8 bases lay outside the gene matches.

There are many counts of this clonotype. V is TRBV12-3 or TRBV12-4 and J is TRBJ1-2, with 8 bases identical to TRBD1. Trimming at V came to 1 base and at J to 8 bases, leaving 6 bases not matched to a gene. The CDR3 length is 14 residues. The CDR3 DNA is TGTGCCAGCAGTTTAGACACAGGGGGTGGCGGCTACACCTTC. Translation gives CASSLDTGGGGYTF.

This clonotype was seen many times. The chain uses TRBV11-2 and TRBJ1-1; D not resolved. Germline CDR1 is SGHAT and CDR2 is FQNNGV. V was shortened by 6 bases and J by 5 bases, with 16 bases between the two germline ends. The CDR3 length is 14 residues. CDR3 protein: CASSSQFGDTEAFF. In DNA, the CDR3 is TGTGCCAGCAGTTCACAGTTCGGGGATACTGAAGCTTTCTTT.

There are a few counts of this clonotype. This sequence joins TRBV12-3 or TRBV12-4 and TRBJ1-5, with D unresolved. Trimming pared 1 base from V and 7 bases from J, leaving 11 bases between. There are 14 residues in the CDR3. The CDR3 DNA reads as TGTGCCAGCAGTTTAGAACTGAGGAGGCAGCCCCAGCATTTT. Translating gives CASSLELRRQPQHF.